The rows below give T cell receptor beta chains drawn from one sample of a study of blood T cell repertoires in COVID-19. Only in-frame clones appear in the TCRdb table, and some are missing; sequencing was by immunoSEQ multiplex PCR. This table holds 130,000 or so clones, over 75% found once. Material: peripheral blood. Receptor source: a man between 65 and 79 years old with active COVID-19. Each CDR3 is given with its conserved first and last residue. D genes are given only for firm matches. For some rows the clone size is stated as once, few or many, or as a class when expanded; others skip it.

d_call: TRBD1
clone_size: NA
cdr3_length: 17
v_call: TRBV5-1
j_call: TRBJ2-7
cdr3_aa: CASSFGLRDRRSYEQYF
cdr3_nt: TGCGCCAGCAGCTTTGGCCTCCGGGACAGGAGATCCTACGAGCAGTACTTC

d_call: NA
clone_size: NA
cdr3_length: 14
v_call: TRBV18
j_call: TRBJ2-7
cdr3_aa: CASSPAAAPGEQYF
cdr3_nt: TGTGCCAGCTCACCAGCGGCAGCCCCGGGCGAGCAGTACTTC

d_call: NA
clone_size: NA
cdr3_length: 13
v_call: TRBV3-1/TRBV3-2
j_call: TRBJ2-1
cdr3_aa: CASSHRGGNEQFF
cdr3_nt: TGTGCCAGCAGCCATAGAGGAGGCAATGAGCAGTTCTTC

d_call: NA
clone_size: NA
cdr3_length: 11
v_call: TRBV7-9
j_call: TRBJ2-3
cdr3_aa: CASRSRDTQYF
cdr3_nt: TGTGCCAGCAGGTCCAGAGATACGCAGTATTTT

d_call: NA
clone_size: NA
cdr3_length: 15
v_call: TRBV7-2
j_call: TRBJ2-7
cdr3_aa: CASSLGQGIYNEQYF
cdr3_nt: TGTGCCAGCAGCTTAGGGCAGGGGATATACAACGAGCAGTACTTC

d_call: TRBD2
clone_size: NA
cdr3_length: 13
v_call: TRBV27
j_call: TRBJ2-7
cdr3_aa: CASSLRGGGEQYF
cdr3_nt: TGTGCCAGCAGTTTAAGGGGCGGGGGGGAGCAGTACTTC

d_call: NA
clone_size: NA
cdr3_length: 11
v_call: TRBV6-2/TRBV6-3
j_call: TRBJ2-7
cdr3_aa: CASSYAEEQYF
cdr3_nt: TGTGCCAGCAGTTACGCGGAGGAGCAGTACTTC

d_call: NA
clone_size: NA
cdr3_length: 16
v_call: TRBV5-1
j_call: TRBJ1-2
cdr3_aa: CASSPLGQETNYGYTF
cdr3_nt: TGCGCCAGCAGCCCGCTGGGTCAGGAAACTAACTATGGCTACACCTTC

d_call: NA
clone_size: NA
cdr3_length: 15
v_call: TRBV4-2
j_call: TRBJ1-5
cdr3_aa: CASSQDFGPNQPQHF
cdr3_nt: TGTGCCAGCAGCCAAGACTTTGGCCCCAATCAGCCCCAGCATTTT

d_call: NA
clone_size: NA
cdr3_length: 15
v_call: TRBV19
j_call: TRBJ2-2
cdr3_aa: CASSIAETNTGELFF
cdr3_nt: TGTGCCAGTAGTATTGCGGAAACGAACACCGGGGAGCTGTTTTTT

d_call: TRBD1
clone_size: NA
cdr3_length: 15
v_call: TRBV28
j_call: TRBJ1-4
cdr3_aa: CASSLTGHPNEKLFF
cdr3_nt: TGTGCCAGCAGTTTGACAGGGCACCCTAATGAAAAACTGTTTTTT

d_call: NA
clone_size: NA
cdr3_length: 13
v_call: TRBV28
j_call: TRBJ1-4
cdr3_aa: CASSLRRWEKLFF
cdr3_nt: TGTGCCAGCAGTTTAAGGAGGTGGGAAAAACTGTTTTTT

d_call: NA
clone_size: NA
cdr3_length: 13
v_call: TRBV30
j_call: TRBJ2-7
cdr3_aa: CAWSIQGSDEQYF
cdr3_nt: TGTGCCTGGAGTATCCAGGGCTCTGACGAGCAGTACTTC

d_call: TRBD2
clone_size: NA
cdr3_length: 15
v_call: TRBV5-1
j_call: TRBJ2-7
cdr3_aa: CASSLGGTSGYEQYF
cdr3_nt: TGCGCCAGCAGCTTGGGGGGGACTAGCGGTTACGAGCAGTACTTC

d_call: NA
clone_size: NA
cdr3_length: 16
v_call: TRBV13
j_call: TRBJ1-1
cdr3_aa: CASSSPRAGLNTEAFF
cdr3_nt: TGTGCCAGCAGCTCCCCCCGGGCGGGCTTGAACACTGAAGCTTTCTTT

d_call: NA
clone_size: NA
cdr3_length: 14
v_call: TRBV19
j_call: TRBJ2-3
cdr3_aa: CASRWDMSTDTQYF
cdr3_nt: TGTGCCAGTAGGTGGGACATGAGCACAGATACGCAGTATTTT

d_call: TRBD2
clone_size: NA
cdr3_length: 13
v_call: TRBV27
j_call: TRBJ2-2
cdr3_aa: CASQTGGAGELFF
cdr3_nt: TGTGCCAGTCAAACGGGGGGTGCCGGGGAGCTGTTTTTT

d_call: NA
clone_size: NA
cdr3_length: 11
v_call: TRBV3-1/TRBV3-2
j_call: TRBJ2-3
cdr3_aa: CASSQERTQYF
cdr3_nt: TGTGCCAGCAGCCAAGAGCGTACGCAGTATTTT

d_call: NA
clone_size: NA
cdr3_length: 15
v_call: TRBV9
j_call: TRBJ1-2
cdr3_aa: CASSEQTVPRGGYTF
cdr3_nt: TGTGCCAGCAGCGAACAAACAGTGCCCCGTGGAGGCTACACCTTC

d_call: TRBD1
clone_size: NA
cdr3_length: 16
v_call: TRBV3-1/TRBV3-2
j_call: TRBJ2-6
cdr3_aa: CASSQGQGSGANVLTF
cdr3_nt: TGTGCCAGCAGCCAAGGACAGGGCTCTGGGGCCAACGTCCTGACTTTC

d_call: NA
clone_size: NA
cdr3_length: 14
v_call: TRBV7-9
j_call: TRBJ2-7
cdr3_aa: CASSLSQGGYEQYF
cdr3_nt: TGTGCCAGCAGCTTGAGTCAGGGAGGTTACGAGCAGTACTTC

d_call: NA
clone_size: NA
cdr3_length: 15
v_call: TRBV27
j_call: TRBJ1-5
cdr3_aa: CASSPRQGGNQPQHF
cdr3_nt: TGTGCCAGCAGTCCCCGCCAGGGAGGGAATCAGCCCCAGCATTTT

d_call: TRBD2
clone_size: few
cdr3_length: 16
v_call: TRBV3-1/TRBV3-2
j_call: TRBJ2-3
cdr3_aa: CASSQSGRARTDTQYF
cdr3_nt: TGTGCCAGCAGCCAAAGCGGGAGGGCCCGAACAGATACGCAGTATTTT

d_call: NA
clone_size: NA
cdr3_length: 15
v_call: TRBV6-2/TRBV6-3
j_call: TRBJ1-5
cdr3_aa: CASSYSREVREPQHF
cdr3_nt: TGTGCCAGCAGTTACTCGAGAGAGGTCAGGGAGCCCCAGCATTTT

d_call: NA
clone_size: NA
cdr3_length: 15
v_call: TRBV19
j_call: TRBJ2-2
cdr3_aa: CASTYGTPTAGELFF
cdr3_nt: TGTGCCAGTACCTATGGGACACCCACGGCGGGGGAGCTGTTTTTT

d_call: NA
clone_size: NA
cdr3_length: 14
v_call: TRBV18
j_call: TRBJ1-1
cdr3_aa: CASSQTGQNTEAFF
cdr3_nt: TGTGCCAGCTCACAGACAGGTCAGAACACTGAAGCTTTCTTT

d_call: NA
clone_size: few
cdr3_length: 13
v_call: TRBV14
j_call: TRBJ1-1
cdr3_aa: CASSQVVNTEAFF
cdr3_nt: TGTGCCAGCAGCCAAGTAGTAAACACTGAAGCTTTCTTT

d_call: NA
clone_size: NA
cdr3_length: 15
v_call: TRBV11-2
j_call: TRBJ2-7
cdr3_aa: CASSPTAGATYEQYF
cdr3_nt: TGTGCCAGCAGCCCAACGGCGGGGGCTACCTACGAGCAGTACTTC

d_call: NA
clone_size: NA
cdr3_length: 16
v_call: TRBV4-1
j_call: TRBJ1-4
cdr3_aa: CASSTTGLETNEKLFF
cdr3_nt: TGCGCCAGCAGCACGACAGGTCTGGAGACTAATGAAAAACTGTTTTTT

d_call: TRBD1
clone_size: NA
cdr3_length: 14
v_call: TRBV29-1
j_call: TRBJ1-1
cdr3_aa: CSVVDRGLSTEAFF
cdr3_nt: TGCAGCGTTGTAGACAGGGGGCTTAGCACTGAAGCTTTCTTT

d_call: NA
clone_size: NA
cdr3_length: 16
v_call: TRBV5-1
j_call: TRBJ1-6
cdr3_aa: CASRQGTSSYNSPLHF
cdr3_nt: TGCGCCAGCCGGCAGGGGACTAGCTCCTATAATTCACCCCTCCACTTT

d_call: NA
clone_size: NA
cdr3_length: 12
v_call: TRBV3-1/TRBV3-2
j_call: TRBJ2-2
cdr3_aa: CASIGDTGELFF
cdr3_nt: TGTGCCAGCATCGGGGACACCGGGGAGCTGTTTTTT

d_call: NA
clone_size: few
cdr3_length: 13
v_call: TRBV7-9
j_call: TRBJ2-7
cdr3_aa: CASSSERRYEQYF
cdr3_nt: TGTGCCAGCAGCTCCGAGCGAAGGTACGAGCAGTACTTC

d_call: NA
clone_size: NA
cdr3_length: 14
v_call: TRBV28
j_call: TRBJ2-7
cdr3_aa: CASRSSTGLYEQYF
cdr3_nt: TGTGCCAGCAGGAGCTCCACAGGGCTCTACGAGCAGTACTTC

d_call: TRBD2
clone_size: NA
cdr3_length: 15
v_call: TRBV7-3
j_call: TRBJ2-1
cdr3_aa: CASSFSGRPDNEQFF
cdr3_nt: TGTGCCAGCAGCTTTAGCGGGAGACCGGACAATGAGCAGTTCTTC

d_call: TRBD1
clone_size: NA
cdr3_length: 15
v_call: TRBV6-6
j_call: TRBJ2-2
cdr3_aa: CASTDRGPYTGELFF
cdr3_nt: TGTGCCAGCACCGACAGGGGGCCCTACACCGGGGAGCTGTTTTTT

d_call: TRBD1
clone_size: NA
cdr3_length: 14
v_call: TRBV3-1/TRBV3-2
j_call: TRBJ2-1
cdr3_aa: CASSHGTGWHEQFF
cdr3_nt: TGTGCCAGCAGCCACGGGACAGGGTGGCATGAGCAGTTCTTC

d_call: NA
clone_size: NA
cdr3_length: 13
v_call: TRBV30
j_call: TRBJ1-1
cdr3_aa: CAWSPDSGTEAFF
cdr3_nt: TGTGCCTGGAGTCCCGACAGTGGCACTGAAGCTTTCTTT

d_call: NA
clone_size: NA
cdr3_length: 14
v_call: TRBV19
j_call: TRBJ1-2
cdr3_aa: CASSLGADRYGYTF
cdr3_nt: TGTGCCAGTAGTCTGGGGGCGGATCGGTATGGCTACACCTTC

d_call: NA
clone_size: NA
cdr3_length: 14
v_call: TRBV15
j_call: TRBJ1-1
cdr3_aa: CATSPTQMNTEAFF
cdr3_nt: TGTGCCACCAGTCCGACACAAATGAACACTGAAGCTTTCTTT